This TCR beta chain was sequenced during a study of T cell repertoires in cytomegalovirus infection. TCRdb called the reads again in MiXCR, with one record for every CDR3 protein. The sample records about 770,000 distinct CDR3 sequences, 25% to 30% being singletons. Whole-study findings and limits: Dominating the ex vivo response were HLA-C-restricted CMV-specific TCR beta clonotypes. People with CMV and the relevant HLA were identified by cumulative public TCR beta family frequency.

The CDR3 covers 16 residues. Between the trimmed V and J ends, which lost 4 bases and 6 bases, there was a span of 16 bases. CDR1 SGHVS and CDR2 FNYEAQ come from the germline V gene. About this clonotype itself: Its target is not known.

The material was cultured CD8+ T cells from PBMCs, obtained from culture after CMV antigen stimulation. This receptor was identified in a human donor in good health (CMV status not recorded). Some clones in this sample may be carry-over from other donors' samples. The chain couples TRBV7-6 to TRBJ1-6; a weak D match, TRBD1 (6 bases). CDR3: CASSSRGGGVNSPLHF. CDR3 bases: TGTGCCAGCAGCTCTCGGGGAGGGGGGGTTAATTCACCCCTCCACTTT. The full variable domain, rest sourced from reference TRBV7-6 and TRBJ1-6, is GAGVSQSPRYKVTKRGQDVALRCDPISGHVSLYWYRQALGQGPEFLTYFNYEAQQDKSGLPNDRFSAERPEGSISTLTIQRTEQRDSAMYRCASSSRGGGVNSPLHFGNGTRLTVT.